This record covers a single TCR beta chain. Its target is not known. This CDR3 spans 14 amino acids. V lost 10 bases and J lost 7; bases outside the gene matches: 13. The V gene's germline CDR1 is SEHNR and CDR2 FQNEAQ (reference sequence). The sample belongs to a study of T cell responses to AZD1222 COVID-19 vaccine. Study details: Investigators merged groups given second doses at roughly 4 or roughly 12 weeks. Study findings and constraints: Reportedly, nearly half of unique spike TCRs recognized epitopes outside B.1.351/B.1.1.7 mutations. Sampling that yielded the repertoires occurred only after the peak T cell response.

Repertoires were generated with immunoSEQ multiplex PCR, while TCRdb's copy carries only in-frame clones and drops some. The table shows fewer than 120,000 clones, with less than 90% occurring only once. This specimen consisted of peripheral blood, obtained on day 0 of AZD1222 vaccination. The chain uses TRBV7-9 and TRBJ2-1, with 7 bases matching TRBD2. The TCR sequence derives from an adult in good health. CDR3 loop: CANRAGSSGNEQFF. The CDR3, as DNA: TGTGCCAACCGAGCGGGATCCTCTGGGAATGAGCAGTTCTTC.